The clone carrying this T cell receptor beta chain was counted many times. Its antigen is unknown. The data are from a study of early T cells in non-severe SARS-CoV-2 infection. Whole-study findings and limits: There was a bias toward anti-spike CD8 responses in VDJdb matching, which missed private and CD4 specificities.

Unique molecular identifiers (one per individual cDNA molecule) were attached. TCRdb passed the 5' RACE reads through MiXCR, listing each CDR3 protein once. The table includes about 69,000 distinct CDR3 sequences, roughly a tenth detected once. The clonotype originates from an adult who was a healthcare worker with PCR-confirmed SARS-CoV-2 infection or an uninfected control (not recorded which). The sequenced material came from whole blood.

In nucleotides, the CDR3 is TGTGCCAGCAGCGTAAGTCAGGCAGATACGCAGTATTTT. Translated, it gives CASSVSQADTQYF. This chain joins TRBV9 and TRBJ2-3; unclear D gene. Trimming took off 1 base at V and 4 bases at J, with 7 bases between the two ends. This CDR3 is built from 13 residues. Germline CDR1 SGDLS, CDR2 YYNGEE.